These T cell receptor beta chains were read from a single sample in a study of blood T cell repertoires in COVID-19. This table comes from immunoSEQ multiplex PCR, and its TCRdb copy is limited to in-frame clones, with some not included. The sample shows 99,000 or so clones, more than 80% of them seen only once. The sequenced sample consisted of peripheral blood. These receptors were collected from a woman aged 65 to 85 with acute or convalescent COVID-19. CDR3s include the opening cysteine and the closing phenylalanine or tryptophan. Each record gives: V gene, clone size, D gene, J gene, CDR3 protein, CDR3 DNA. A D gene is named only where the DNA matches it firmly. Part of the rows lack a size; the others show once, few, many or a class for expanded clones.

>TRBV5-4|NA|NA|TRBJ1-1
CASSLNRNTEAFF
TGTGCCAGCAGCTTAAATCGGAACACTGAAGCTTTCTTT
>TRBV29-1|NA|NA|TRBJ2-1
CSVAEGGMRFDEQFF
TGCAGCGTTGCCGAGGGAGGTATGCGCTTCGATGAGCAGTTCTTC
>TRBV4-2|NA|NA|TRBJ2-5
CASSQERFGALGETQYF
TGTGCCAGCAGCCAAGAACGCTTCGGCGCCCTCGGGGAGACCCAGTACTTC
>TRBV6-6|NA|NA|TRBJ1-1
CASVAPGTLNAFF
TGTGCCAGCGTTGCCCCGGGGACATTGAACGCTTTCTTT
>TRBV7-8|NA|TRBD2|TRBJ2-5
CASSLVMGTSGKETQYF
TGTGCCAGCAGCTTAGTAATGGGGACTAGCGGAAAAGAGACCCAGTACTTC
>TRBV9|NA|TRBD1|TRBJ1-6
CASSAGTGPNSPLHF
TGTGCCAGCAGTGCCGGGACAGGGCCTAATTCACCCCTCCACTTT
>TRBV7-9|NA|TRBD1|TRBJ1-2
CASSSRGTGGYGYTF
TGTGCCAGCAGCTCGCGAGGGACAGGGGGTTATGGCTACACCTTC
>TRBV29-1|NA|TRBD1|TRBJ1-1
CSVDQGGTEAFF
TGCAGCGTTGACCAGGGGGGAACTGAAGCTTTCTTT
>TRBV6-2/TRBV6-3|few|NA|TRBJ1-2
CASSYSKSTGSYGYTF
TGTGCCAGCAGTTACTCGAAGTCAACAGGGTCTTATGGCTACACCTTC
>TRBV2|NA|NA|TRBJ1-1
CASSEGNLNTEAFF
TGTGCCAGCAGTGAGGGCAACCTAAACACTGAAGCTTTCTTT
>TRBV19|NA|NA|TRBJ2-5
CASSTDRQETQYF
TGTGCCAGTAGTACGGACAGACAAGAGACCCAGTACTTC
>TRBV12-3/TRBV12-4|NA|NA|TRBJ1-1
CASSTGGNTEAFF
TGTGCCAGCAGCACGGGAGGGAACACTGAAGCTTTCTTT
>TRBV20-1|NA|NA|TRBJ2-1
CSASVAASSYNEQFF
TGCAGTGCTAGTGTAGCGGCTAGCTCCTACAATGAGCAGTTCTTC
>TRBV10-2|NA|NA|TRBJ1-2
CASSESSRSNGYTF
TGCGCCAGCAGTGAGTCGAGCAGGTCTAATGGCTACACCTTC
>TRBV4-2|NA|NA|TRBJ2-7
CASSQSQGYEQYF
TGTGCCAGCAGCCAATCTCAGGGTTACGAGCAGTACTTC
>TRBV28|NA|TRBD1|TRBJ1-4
CASSFSDRDPNEKLFF
TGTGCCAGCAGTTTTTCCGACAGGGACCCGAATGAAAAACTGTTTTTT
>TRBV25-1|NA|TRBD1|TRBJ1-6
CASSQRGQGNSPLHF
TGTGCCAGCAGTCAAAGGGGACAGGGGAATTCACCCCTCCACTTT
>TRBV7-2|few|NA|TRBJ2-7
CASSLAGRSYEQYF
TGTGCCAGCAGCTTAGCGGGGCGGTCCTACGAGCAGTACTTC
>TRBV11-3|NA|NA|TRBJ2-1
CASSLEAGEYNEQFF
TGTGCCAGCAGCTTAGAGGCAGGGGAATACAATGAGCAGTTCTTC
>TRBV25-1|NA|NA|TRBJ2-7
CASSDITGYNEQYF
TGTGCCAGCAGTGATATAACAGGGTACAACGAGCAGTACTTC
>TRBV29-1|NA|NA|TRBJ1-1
CSVRAINTEAFF
TGCAGCGTGCGGGCCATCAACACTGAAGCTTTCTTT
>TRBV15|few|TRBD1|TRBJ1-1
CATSRGDRARAFF
TGTGCCACCAGCAGGGGGGACAGGGCAAGGGCTTTCTTT
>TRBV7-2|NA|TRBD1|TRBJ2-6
CASSLTGTGFSGANVLTF
TGTGCCAGCAGCTTAACGGGGACAGGTTTCTCTGGGGCCAACGTCCTGACTTTC
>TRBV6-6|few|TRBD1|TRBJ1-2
CASSPTGGEKRYGYTF
TGTGCCAGCAGTCCCACAGGGGGCGAAAAACGCTATGGCTACACCTTC
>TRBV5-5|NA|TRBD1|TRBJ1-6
CASSLVGGGTNSPLHF
TGTGCCAGCAGCTTGGTCGGAGGGGGCACCAATTCACCCCTCCACTTT
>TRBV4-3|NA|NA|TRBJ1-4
CASSRVGSMEGKLFF
TGCGCCAGCAGCCGAGTGGGAAGTATGGAGGGAAAACTGTTTTTT
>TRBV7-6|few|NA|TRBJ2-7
CASSLASGPRGEQYF
TGTGCCAGCAGCTTAGCCTCCGGGCCCCGGGGAGAGCAGTACTTC
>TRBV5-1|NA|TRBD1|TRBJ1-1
CASSFHTLQGARNTEAFF
TGCGCCAGCAGCTTTCATACGCTACAGGGGGCGAGAAACACTGAAGCTTTCTTT
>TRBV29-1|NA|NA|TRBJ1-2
CSVDGQTGLLGGYTF
TGCAGCGTTGATGGCCAGACAGGCCTCCTTGGAGGCTACACCTTC
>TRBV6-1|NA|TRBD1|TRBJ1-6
CASSEAGTDNSPLHF
TGTGCCAGCAGTGAAGCCGGGACAGATAATTCACCCCTCCACTTT
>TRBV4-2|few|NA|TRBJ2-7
CASSPSFGSYEQYF
TGTGCCAGCAGCCCCTCCTTCGGGAGTTACGAGCAGTACTTC
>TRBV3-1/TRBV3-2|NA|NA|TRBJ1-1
CASSHAVGTEAFF
TGTGCCAGCAGCCACGCGGTGGGCACTGAAGCTTTCTTT
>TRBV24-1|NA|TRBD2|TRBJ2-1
CATSASSGRGGNEQFF
TGTGCCACCAGTGCGTCTAGCGGGAGGGGCGGAAATGAGCAGTTCTTC
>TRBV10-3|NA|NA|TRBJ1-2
CAIRAGAGYTF
TGTGCCATCAGGGCGGGGGCAGGCTACACCTTC
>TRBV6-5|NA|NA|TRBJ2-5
CAGLKGETQYF
TGTGCCGGACTAAAAGGGGAGACCCAGTACTTC
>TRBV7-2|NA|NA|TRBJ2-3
CASSSNAQGLITDTQYF
TGTGCCAGCAGCTCAAATGCCCAGGGACTCATCACAGATACGCAGTATTTT
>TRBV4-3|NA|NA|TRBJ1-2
CASSQEAGHYGYTF
TGCGCCAGCAGCCAAGAGGCAGGGCACTATGGCTACACCTTC
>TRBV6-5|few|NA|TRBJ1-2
CASSSGGVGGYTF
TGTGCCAGCAGTTCCGGGGGAGTGGGTGGCTACACCTTC
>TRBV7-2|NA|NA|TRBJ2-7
CASSLVGGRTYEQYF
TGTGCCAGCAGCTTAGTCGGGGGGCGAACCTACGAGCAGTACTTC
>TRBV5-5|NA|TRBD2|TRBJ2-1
CASSFTSGNYNEQFF
TGTGCCAGCAGCTTCACGAGCGGGAATTACAATGAGCAGTTCTTC
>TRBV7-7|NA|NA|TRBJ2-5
CASSPQLSGKTQYF
TGTGCTAGCAGCCCTCAGCTATCGGGAAAGACCCAGTACTTC
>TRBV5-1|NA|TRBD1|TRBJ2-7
CASSLGDRDYEQYF
TGCGCCAGCAGCTTGGGGGACAGGGACTACGAGCAGTACTTC
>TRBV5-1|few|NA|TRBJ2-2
CASSLDRGTGELFF
TGCGCCAGCAGCTTGGACCGGGGGACCGGGGAGCTGTTTTTT
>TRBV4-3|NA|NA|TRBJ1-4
CASSQDGVTLEKLFF
TGCGCCAGCAGCCAAGACGGGGTGACCCTTGAAAAACTGTTTTTT
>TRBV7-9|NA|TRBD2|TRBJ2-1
CASSRTSGSRLSSYNEQFF
TGTGCCAGCAGCCGGACTAGCGGGAGTCGATTAAGCTCCTACAATGAGCAGTTCTTC
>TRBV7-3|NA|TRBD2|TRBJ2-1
CASSSPSSGRANLDNEQFF
TGTGCCAGCAGCTCCCCTTCTAGCGGGAGGGCCAATTTAGACAATGAGCAGTTCTTC
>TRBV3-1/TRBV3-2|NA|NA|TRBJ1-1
CASSQDPGGDTEAFF
TGTGCCAGCAGCCAAGACCCGGGAGGGGACACTGAAGCTTTCTTT
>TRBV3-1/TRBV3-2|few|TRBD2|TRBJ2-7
CASSQVPGLAGTYEQYF
TGTGCCAGCAGCCAAGTCCCCGGACTAGCGGGAACCTACGAGCAGTACTTC
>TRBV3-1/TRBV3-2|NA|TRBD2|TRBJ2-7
CASSQSPGLAGVPGEQYF
TGTGCCAGCAGCCAAAGCCCGGGACTAGCGGGAGTCCCTGGGGAGCAGTACTTC
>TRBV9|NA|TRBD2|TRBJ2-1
CASSVGAAGVLRGQFF
TGTGCCAGCAGCGTAGGAGCAGCGGGAGTCTTACGGGGGCAGTTCTTC
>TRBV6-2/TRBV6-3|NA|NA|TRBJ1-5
CASSDWTYSNQPQHF
TGTGCCAGCAGTGACTGGACTTATAGCAATCAGCCCCAGCATTTT
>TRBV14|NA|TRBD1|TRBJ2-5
CASSQYRGSGETQYF
TGTGCCAGCAGCCAATACAGGGGAAGTGGAGAGACCCAGTACTTC
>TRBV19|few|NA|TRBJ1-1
CASSIQDNTEAFF
TGTGCCAGTAGTATACAGGATAACACTGAAGCTTTCTTT
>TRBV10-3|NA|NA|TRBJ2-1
CAIRDFYNEQFF
TGTGCCATCAGGGACTTTTACAATGAGCAGTTCTTC
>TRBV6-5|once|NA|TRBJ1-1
CASSYEGREAFF
TGTGCCAGCAGTTACGAGGGTCGCGAAGCTTTCTTT
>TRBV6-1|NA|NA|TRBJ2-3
CASSECVGGGVRTDTQYF
TGTGCCAGCAGTGAATGTGTGGGGGGGGGCGTCCGTACAGATACGCAGTATTTT
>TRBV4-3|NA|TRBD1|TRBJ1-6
CASSQDRDRGTSSPLHF
TGCGCCAGCAGCCAAGATCGGGACAGGGGGACCTCATCTCCCCTCCACTTT
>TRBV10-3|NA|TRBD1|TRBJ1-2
CAISEPGQGSGYTF
TGTGCCATCAGTGAGCCCGGACAGGGTAGTGGCTACACCTTC
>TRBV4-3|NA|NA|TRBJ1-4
CASSQERRIEKLFF
TGCGCCAGCAGCCAAGAGCGGCGGATTGAAAAACTGTTTTTT
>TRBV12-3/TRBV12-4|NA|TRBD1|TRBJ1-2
CASSRTGVDGYTF
TGTGCCAGCAGTCGGACAGGGGTTGATGGCTACACCTTC